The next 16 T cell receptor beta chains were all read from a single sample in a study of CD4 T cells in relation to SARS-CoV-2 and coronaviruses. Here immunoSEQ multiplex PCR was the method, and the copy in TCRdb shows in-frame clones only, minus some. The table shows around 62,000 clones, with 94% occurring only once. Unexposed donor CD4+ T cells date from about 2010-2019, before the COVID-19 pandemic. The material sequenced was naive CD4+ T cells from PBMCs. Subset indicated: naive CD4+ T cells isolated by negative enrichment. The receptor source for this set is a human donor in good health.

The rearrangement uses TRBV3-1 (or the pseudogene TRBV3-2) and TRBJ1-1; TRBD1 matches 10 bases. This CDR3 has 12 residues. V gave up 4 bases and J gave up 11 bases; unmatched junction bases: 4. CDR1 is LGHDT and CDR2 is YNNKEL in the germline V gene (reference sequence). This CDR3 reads CASSPTGGTAFF. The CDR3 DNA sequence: TGTGCCAGCAGCCCGACAGGGGGCACGGCTTTCTTT.

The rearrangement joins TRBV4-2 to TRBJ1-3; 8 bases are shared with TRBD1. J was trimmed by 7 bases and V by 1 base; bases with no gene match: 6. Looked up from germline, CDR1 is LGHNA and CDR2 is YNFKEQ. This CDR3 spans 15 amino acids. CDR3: CASSQAGQASNTIYF. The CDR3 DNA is TGTGCCAGCAGCCAAGCGGGACAGGCTTCGAACACCATATATTTT.

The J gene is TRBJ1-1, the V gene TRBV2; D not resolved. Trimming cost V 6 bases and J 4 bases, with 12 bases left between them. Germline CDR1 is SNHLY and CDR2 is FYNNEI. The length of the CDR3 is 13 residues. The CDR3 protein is CASSNRDSTEAFF. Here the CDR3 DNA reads TGTGCCAGCAGCAACAGAGACTCCACTGAAGCTTTCTTT.

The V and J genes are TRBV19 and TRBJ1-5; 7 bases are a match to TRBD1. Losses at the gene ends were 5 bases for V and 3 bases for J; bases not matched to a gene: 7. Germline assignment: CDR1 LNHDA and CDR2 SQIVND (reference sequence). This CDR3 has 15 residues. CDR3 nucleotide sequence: TGTGCCAGTAGTGGGAGGGACAGCAACAATCAGCCCCAGCATTTT. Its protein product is CASSGRDSNNQPQHF.

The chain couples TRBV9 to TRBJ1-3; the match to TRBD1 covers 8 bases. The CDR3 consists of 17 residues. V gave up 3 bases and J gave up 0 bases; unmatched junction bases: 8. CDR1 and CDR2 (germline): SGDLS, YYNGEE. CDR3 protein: CASSALDRALSGNTIYF. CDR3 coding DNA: TGTGCCAGCAGCGCACTGGACAGGGCCCTCTCTGGAAACACCATATATTTT.

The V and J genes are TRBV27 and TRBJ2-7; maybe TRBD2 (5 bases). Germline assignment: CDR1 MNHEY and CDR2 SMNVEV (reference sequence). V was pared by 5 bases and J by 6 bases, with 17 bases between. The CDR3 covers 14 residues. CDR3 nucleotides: TGTGCCAGCAGTACCCCGGGGTCCTTGCGCGAGCAGTACTTC. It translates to CASSTPGSLREQYF.

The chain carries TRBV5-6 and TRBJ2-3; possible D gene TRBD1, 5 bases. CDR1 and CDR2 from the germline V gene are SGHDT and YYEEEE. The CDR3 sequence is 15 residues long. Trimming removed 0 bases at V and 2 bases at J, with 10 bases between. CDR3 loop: CASSLGQTHTDTQYF. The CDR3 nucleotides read TGTGCCAGCAGCTTGGGACAGACCCACACAGATACGCAGTATTTT.

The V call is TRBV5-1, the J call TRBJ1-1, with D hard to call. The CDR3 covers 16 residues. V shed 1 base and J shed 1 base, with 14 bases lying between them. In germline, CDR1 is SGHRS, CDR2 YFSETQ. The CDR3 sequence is CASSLYRTTQNTEAFF. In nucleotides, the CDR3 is TGCGCCAGCAGCTTGTATCGCACAACGCAGAACACTGAAGCTTTCTTT.

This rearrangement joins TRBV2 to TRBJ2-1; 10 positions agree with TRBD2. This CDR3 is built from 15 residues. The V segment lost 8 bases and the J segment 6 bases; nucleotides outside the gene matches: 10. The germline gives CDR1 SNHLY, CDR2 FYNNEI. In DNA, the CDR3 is TGTGCCAGCGGGGCTAGCGGGAGTGTTGGCAATGAGCAGTTCTTC. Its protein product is CASGASGSVGNEQFF.

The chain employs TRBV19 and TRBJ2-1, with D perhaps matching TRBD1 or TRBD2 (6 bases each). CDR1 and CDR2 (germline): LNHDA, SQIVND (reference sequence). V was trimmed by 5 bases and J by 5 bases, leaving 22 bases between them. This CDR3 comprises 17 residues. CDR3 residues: CASSGGGTPLTHNEQFF. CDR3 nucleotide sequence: TGTGCCAGTAGTGGAGGGGGGACTCCCTTGACCCACAATGAGCAGTTCTTC.

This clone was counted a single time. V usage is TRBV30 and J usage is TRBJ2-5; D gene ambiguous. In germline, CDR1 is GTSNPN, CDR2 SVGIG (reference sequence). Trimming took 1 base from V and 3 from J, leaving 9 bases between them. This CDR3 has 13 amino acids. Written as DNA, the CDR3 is TGTGCCTGGAGTGGTGGCCATAAAGAGACCCAGTACTTC. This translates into CAWSGGHKETQYF.

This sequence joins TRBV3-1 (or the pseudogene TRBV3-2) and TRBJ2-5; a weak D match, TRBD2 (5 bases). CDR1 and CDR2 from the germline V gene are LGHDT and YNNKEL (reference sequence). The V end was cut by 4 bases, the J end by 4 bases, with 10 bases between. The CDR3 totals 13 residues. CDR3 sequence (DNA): TGTGCCAGCAGCCCGCGGGTGGGAGAGACCCAGTACTTC. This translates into CASSPRVGETQYF.

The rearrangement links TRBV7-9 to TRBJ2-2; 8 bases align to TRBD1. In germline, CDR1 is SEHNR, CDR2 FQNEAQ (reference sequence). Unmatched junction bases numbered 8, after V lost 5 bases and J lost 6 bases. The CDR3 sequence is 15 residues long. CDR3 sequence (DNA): TGTGCCAGCAGCCTCCGGACAGGGTTCGCCGGGGAGCTGTTTTTT. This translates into CASSLRTGFAGELFF.

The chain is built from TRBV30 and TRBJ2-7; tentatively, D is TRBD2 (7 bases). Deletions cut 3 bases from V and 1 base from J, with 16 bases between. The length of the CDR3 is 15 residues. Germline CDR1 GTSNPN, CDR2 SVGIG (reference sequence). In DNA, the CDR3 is TGTGCCTGGAGAGGAGGAGGGAGGGGGTCCTACGAGCAGTACTTC. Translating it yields CAWRGGGRGSYEQYF.

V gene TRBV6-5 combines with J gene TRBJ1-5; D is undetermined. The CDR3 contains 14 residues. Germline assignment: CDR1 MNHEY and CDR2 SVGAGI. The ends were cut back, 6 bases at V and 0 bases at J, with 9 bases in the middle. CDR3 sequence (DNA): TGTGCCAGCAGCGCGCAGAGTAGCAATCAGCCCCAGCATTTT. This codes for CASSAQSSNQPQHF.

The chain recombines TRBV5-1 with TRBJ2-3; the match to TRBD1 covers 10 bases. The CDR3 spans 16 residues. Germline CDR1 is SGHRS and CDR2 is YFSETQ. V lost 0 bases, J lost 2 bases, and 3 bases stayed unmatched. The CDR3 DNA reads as TGCGCCAGCAGCTTGGGGACAGGGGGGTACACAGATACGCAGTATTTT. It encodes CASSLGTGGYTDTQYF.